This T cell receptor (beta chain) was identified during a study of blood T cell repertoires in COVID-19. Whole-study context: There were acute and convalescent COVID-19 samples, and they came from the United States, Italy and Spain. T cells, B-cell-depleted T cells, or PBMCs provided the cDNA or gDNA that served as material.

Profiled with immunoSEQ multiplex PCR; TCRdb holds only in-frame clones, not every one. This repertoire shows 200,000 to 250,000 clones, more than 80% found once; its top ten account for around 7.8%. One Seattle source followed patients from active infection through their disease course. There are 15 residues in the CDR3. CDR1 is MNHEY and CDR2 is SVGAGI in the germline V gene. With respect to this clone: At one end, the junction sequence differs from germline, possibly due to a read error.

The sequenced material came from peripheral blood. The chain employs TRBV6-5 and TRBJ1-1; 8 nucleotides align to TRBD1. The source of this sequence is an elderly woman with COVID-19, enrolled during active disease. Here the CDR3 reads CASSYLDRENAEAFF. As DNA, the CDR3 is TGTGCCAGCAGTTACTTGGACAGGGAGAACGCTGAAGCTTTCTTT.